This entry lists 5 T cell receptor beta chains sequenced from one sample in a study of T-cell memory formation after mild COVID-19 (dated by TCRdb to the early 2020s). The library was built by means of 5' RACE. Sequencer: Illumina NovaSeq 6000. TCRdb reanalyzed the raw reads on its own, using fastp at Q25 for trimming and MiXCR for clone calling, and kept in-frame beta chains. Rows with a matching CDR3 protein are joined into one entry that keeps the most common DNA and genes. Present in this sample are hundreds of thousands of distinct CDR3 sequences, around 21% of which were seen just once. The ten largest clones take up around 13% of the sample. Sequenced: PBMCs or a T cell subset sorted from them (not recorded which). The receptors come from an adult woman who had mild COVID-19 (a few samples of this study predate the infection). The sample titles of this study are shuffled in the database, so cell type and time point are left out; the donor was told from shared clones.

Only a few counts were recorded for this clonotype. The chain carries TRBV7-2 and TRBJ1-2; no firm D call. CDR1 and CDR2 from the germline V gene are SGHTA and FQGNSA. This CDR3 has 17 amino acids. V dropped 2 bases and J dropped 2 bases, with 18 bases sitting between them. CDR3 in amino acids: CASSLFGVAAKNYGYTF. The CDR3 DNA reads TGTGCCAGCAGCTTATTCGGCGTGGCAGCAAAAAACTATGGCTACACCTTC.

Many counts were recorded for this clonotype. CDR3 loop: CASTLEGGALGGQYF. CDR3 nucleotide sequence: TGTGCCAGCACCTTGGAGGGCGGGGCTTTGGGGGGGCAGTATTTT. The rearrangement joins TRBV11-2 to TRBJ2-3; weak D call: TRBD2 (6 bases). CDR1 SGHAT and CDR2 FQNNGV come from the germline V gene. The V and J ends lost 7 bases and 11 bases respectively, with 25 bases between them. The CDR3 has 15 amino acids.

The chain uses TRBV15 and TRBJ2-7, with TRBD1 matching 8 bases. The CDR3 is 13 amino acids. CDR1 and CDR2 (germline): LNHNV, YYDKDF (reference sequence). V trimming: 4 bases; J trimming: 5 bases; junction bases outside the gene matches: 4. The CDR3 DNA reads TGTGCCACCAGCACAGGGGGCGGCCACGAGCAGTACTTC. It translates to CATSTGGGHEQYF.

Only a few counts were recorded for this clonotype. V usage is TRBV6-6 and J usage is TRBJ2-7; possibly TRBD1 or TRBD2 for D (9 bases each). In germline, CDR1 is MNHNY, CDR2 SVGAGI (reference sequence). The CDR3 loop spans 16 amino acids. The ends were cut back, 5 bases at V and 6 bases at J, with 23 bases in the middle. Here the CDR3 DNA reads TGTGCCAGCAGTCGCCTAGCGGGACAGGGTATGCTCGAGCAGTACTTC. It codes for CASSRLAGQGMLEQYF.

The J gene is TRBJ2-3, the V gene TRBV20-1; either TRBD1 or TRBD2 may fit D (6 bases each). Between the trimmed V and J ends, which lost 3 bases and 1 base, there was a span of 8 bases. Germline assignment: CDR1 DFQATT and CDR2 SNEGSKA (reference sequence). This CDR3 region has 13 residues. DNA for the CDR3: TGCAGTGCTAGCGGGGGCGGCACAGATACGCAGTATTTT. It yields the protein CSASGGGTDTQYF.